This T cell receptor beta chain was obtained from a study of T cell repertoires in cytomegalovirus infection. TCRdb processed the reads anew with MiXCR; each CDR3 protein has one entry. The sample holds under 250,000 distinct CDR3 sequences, about 12% seen once. Germline loops: CDR1 DFQATT, CDR2 SNEGSKA (reference sequence). The junction had 12 bases not matched to a gene; V was cut back by 0 bases and J by 6 bases. This CDR3 comprises 16 residues. The sample consisted of PBMCs. J is TRBJ2-5 and V is TRBV20-1, with 8 nucleotides matching TRBD1. This TCR came from a human donor in good health (CMV status not recorded). Some clones in this sample may be carry-over from other donors' samples. The CDR3 spells CSARDLAGQGSKTQYF. CDR3 bases: TGCAGTGCTAGAGATCTTGCAGGACAGGGTTCGAAGACCCAGTACTTC.